This T cell receptor beta chain comes out of a study of blood T cell repertoires in COVID-19. About the research overall: The origin of the acute and convalescent COVID-19 samples was the United States, Italy and Spain. Nucleic acid was either cDNA or gDNA, and it came from T cells, B-cell-depleted T cells, or PBMCs.

The CDR3 has 12 amino acids. Looked up from germline, CDR1 is SGHDT and CDR2 is YYEEEE. Between the trimmed V and J ends, which lost 6 bases and 9 bases, there was a span of 13 bases. Per the authors' pipeline: Amplification of reference gene primers provided the estimated nucleated cell counts. Data came from immunoSEQ multiplex PCR; TCRdb stores just in-frame clones and leaves some out. The D gene and trimming were derived from the DNA, and the V and J assignments and clone size from that table. The repertoire holds under 250,000 clones, with 70% to 85% as singletons. This sequence originates from a man over 45 with active or convalescent COVID-19. The V call is TRBV5-6, the J call TRBJ2-1; D is undetermined. Sequencing was carried out using peripheral blood. CDR3 amino acids: CASNQYKSEQFF. The CDR3 nucleotides read TGTGCCAGCAACCAGTACAAAAGTGAGCAGTTCTTC.